A single sample gave rise to the 16 T cell receptor beta chains below, sequenced in a study of blood T cell repertoires in COVID-19. The data were produced by immunoSEQ multiplex PCR, yet TCRdb's version contains in-frame clones alone and is incomplete. The sample yields approximately 390,000 clones, around 87% seen once. Sequencing was done on a sample of PBMCs or T cells enriched from blood (not recorded which). Receptors originate from a woman aged 45-60 years who had recovered from COVID-19.

The chain recombines TRBV7-9 with TRBJ1-1, with D unclear. Trimming removed 7 bases at V and 2 bases at J, with 14 bases between. This CDR3 spans 14 amino acids. Germline values: CDR1 SEHNR, CDR2 FQNEAQ (reference sequence). The CDR3 coding sequence is TGTGCCAGCACTTACGGACTCCTTAACACTGAAGCTTTCTTT. It is translated as CASTYGLLNTEAFF.

V usage is TRBV27 and J usage is TRBJ2-2; D is unclear. The V gene's germline CDR1 is MNHEY and CDR2 SMNVEV (reference sequence). The CDR3 contains 12 residues. V was pared by 8 bases and J by 4 bases, with 8 bases between. The CDR3 region is CASSPGTGELFF. The CDR3 DNA reads as TGTGCCAGCTCTCCGGGCACCGGGGAGCTGTTTTTT.

This clone was observed a handful of times. V usage is TRBV7-9 and J usage is TRBJ2-7; 8 positions match TRBD2. The CDR3 is 13 amino acids. Germline loops: CDR1 SEHNR, CDR2 FQNEAQ (reference sequence). Unmatched junction bases numbered 2, after V lost 5 bases and J lost 2 bases. The CDR3 spells CASSQGLAYEQYF. The DNA of the CDR3 is TGTGCCAGCAGCCAGGGACTAGCCTACGAGCAGTACTTC.

The V gene is TRBV6-5, the J gene TRBJ1-2, with TRBD1 matching over 10 bases. After removal of 6 bases from V and 7 bases from J, the junction contained 5 bases not matched to a gene. The CDR3 totals 13 residues. CDR1 and CDR2 (germline): MNHEY, SVGAGI. The CDR3 loop reads CASSPDRGLGYTF. CDR3 bases: TGTGCCAGCAGCCCCGACAGGGGGCTTGGCTACACCTTC.

CDR3 nucleotide sequence: TGTGCCAGCTCCCTCGGACAGGGGAACTATGGCTACACCTTC. This encodes CASSLGQGNYGYTF. The J gene is TRBJ1-2, the V gene TRBV18, with TRBD1 matching 9 bases. With 6 bases clipped from V and 2 bases from J, the junction kept 4 bases outside the gene matches. CDR3 length: 14 amino acids. CDR1 KGHSH and CDR2 LQKENI come from the germline V gene.

The chain joins TRBV9 to TRBJ1-5; 8 nucleotides match TRBD1. This CDR3 has 14 amino acids. Germline values: CDR1 SGDLS, CDR2 YYNGEE. V shed 3 bases, J shed 7 bases, and the junction held 6 bases outside the gene matches. As DNA, the CDR3 is TGTGCCAGCAGCGCCACAGGGGGGCTCCAGCCCCAGCATTTT. Its translation is CASSATGGLQPQHF.

V and J are TRBV2 and TRBJ1-3; 10 bases are a match to TRBD1. The CDR3 loop spans 16 amino acids. The V gene's germline CDR1 is SNHLY and CDR2 FYNNEI. J gave up 4 bases and V 3 bases, and 6 bases lay outside the gene matches. The CDR3 loop reads CASSDRQGARGNTIYF. In nucleotides, the CDR3 is TGTGCCAGCAGTGACCGACAGGGGGCGAGAGGAAACACCATATATTTT.

The J gene is TRBJ2-5, the V gene TRBV7-6; D is unclear. This CDR3 has 14 residues. CDR1 SGHVS and CDR2 FNYEAQ come from the germline V gene. The V gene lost 4 bases and the J gene lost 4 bases, with 13 bases spanning the gap. The CDR3 reads CASSSRGLRETQYF. The DNA of the CDR3 is TGTGCCAGCAGCTCGAGAGGTTTGCGAGAGACCCAGTACTTC.

V and J are TRBV7-6 and TRBJ1-5, with D hard to call. CDR3 length: 14 amino acids. Trimming cost V 4 bases and J 0 bases, with 7 bases left between them. Germline CDR1 and CDR2: SGHVS and FNYEAQ. The chain's CDR3 is CASSSDYSNQPQHF. The CDR3 DNA sequence: TGTGCCAGCAGCTCGGACTATAGCAATCAGCCCCAGCATTTT. Together with reference TRBV7-6 and TRBJ1-5, the CDR3 gives the full variable domain: GAGVSQSPRYKVTKRGQDVALRCDPISGHVSLYWYRQALGQGPEFLTYFNYEAQQDKSGLPNDRFSAERPEGSISTLTIQRTEQRDSAMYRCASSSDYSNQPQHFGDGTRLSIL.

The chain carries TRBV25-1 and TRBJ2-3; the D gene is possibly TRBD1 (6 bases). The CDR3 is 15 amino acids. The germline V and J ends were trimmed by 5 bases and 0 bases, with 12 bases remaining between them. Germline-derived CDR1 and CDR2 are MGHDK and SYGVNS. CDR3 loop: CASSRTETSTDTQYF. For the CDR3, the DNA is TGTGCCAGCAGTAGGACAGAAACTAGCACAGATACGCAGTATTTT.

The chain uses TRBV5-4 and TRBJ2-5; tentative D call: TRBD1 (5 bases). V lost 2 bases and J 5 bases, leaving 13 bases between the germline ends. The CDR3 is 14 residues long. Germline V gene data show CDR1 as SGHNT and CDR2 as YYREEE (reference sequence). This chain's CDR3 is CASSFIDSSETQYF. The CDR3 DNA reads as TGTGCCAGCAGCTTCATCGACAGCTCGGAGACCCAGTACTTC.

The chain couples TRBV5-1 to TRBJ2-7; TRBD2 might be the D (6 bases). The CDR3 has 15 residues. Germline V CDR1 and CDR2: SGHRS, YFSETQ. V was trimmed by 3 bases and J by 0 bases, leaving 13 bases between them. The CDR3 sequence: CASSSRGGSSYEQYF. The CDR3, as DNA: TGCGCCAGCAGCTCCCGTGGGGGGAGCTCCTACGAGCAGTACTTC.

The V and J genes are TRBV6-2 or TRBV6-3 and TRBJ2-5, with D unclear. Trimming removed 2 bases from V and 0 bases from J, with 13 bases in between. CDR1 MNHEY and CDR2 SVGEGT come from the germline V gene. CDR3 size: 16 residues. DNA for the CDR3: TGTGCCAGCAGTTACGAACTCGGCAGGTACCAAGAGACCCAGTACTTC. Translation gives CASSYELGRYQETQYF.

The chain is built from TRBV6-4 and TRBJ1-5, with a weak D call TRBD1 (5 bases). V was trimmed by 6 bases and J by 4 bases, leaving 13 bases between them. CDR1 and CDR2 from the germline V gene are MRHNA and SNTAGT. This CDR3 has 14 residues. The CDR3 DNA follows: TGTGCCAGCAGCCCTGACAGCACAAATCAGCCCCAGCATTTT. Its translation is CASSPDSTNQPQHF.

With respect to this clone: The sample has other DNA sequences that encode this CDR3 too. The J gene is TRBJ1-2, the V gene TRBV30; D perhaps matches TRBD1 (5 bases). The CDR3 has 12 amino acids. Germline V gives CDR1 GTSNPN, CDR2 SVGIG (reference sequence). V was shortened by 2 bases and J by 4 bases, with 8 bases between the two germline ends. The CDR3 here is CAWSPTGYGYTF. CDR3 DNA sequence: TGTGCCTGGAGTCCAACAGGCTATGGCTACACCTTC.

This chain links TRBV6-2 or TRBV6-3 with TRBJ2-7, with 10 bases matching TRBD2. CDR3 length equals 16 residues. Germline V gene data show CDR1 as MNHEY and CDR2 as SVGEGT. Trimming took 4 bases from V and 2 from J; bases not matched to a gene: 8. The chain's CDR3 is CASSSFLAGDTYEQYF. Written as DNA, the CDR3 is TGTGCCAGCAGTTCTTTTCTAGCGGGGGACACCTACGAGCAGTACTTC.